Shown below are 19 T cell receptor beta chains from a single sample sequenced in a study of blood T cell repertoires in COVID-19. Clones were sequenced by immunoSEQ multiplex PCR, and TCRdb holds only the in-frame ones, with some missing. The sample shows about 230,000 clones, around 84% of them seen only once. Material: peripheral blood. The receptor set was obtained from a man over 45 with COVID-19, enrolled during active disease.

CDR3 sequence: CSASLAGGADNSPLHF. The CDR3 DNA is TGCAGTGCTAGTTTGGCAGGGGGCGCAGATAATTCACCCCTCCACTTT. The chain has TRBV20-1 and TRBJ1-6, with TRBD1 matching over 8 bases. V shed 3 bases, J shed 5 bases, and the junction held 9 bases outside the gene matches. This CDR3 is 16 amino acids long. Per the germline V gene, CDR1 is DFQATT and CDR2 is SNEGSKA (reference sequence).

V gene TRBV7-2 combines with J gene TRBJ1-2, with a possible D match to TRBD1 (5 bases). Germline CDR1 is SGHTA and CDR2 is FQGNSA. Trimming stripped 1 base from V and 4 bases from J, with 19 bases between. The CDR3 extends over 17 amino acids. The DNA for the CDR3 is TGTGCCAGCAGCTTAGATCCGCCAGGGCGACAACCCTATGGCTACACCTTC. Translation: CASSLDPPGRQPYGYTF.

The chain couples TRBV19 to TRBJ2-1, with 10 bases aligning to TRBD2. This CDR3 is built from 15 residues. Germline assignment: CDR1 LNHDA and CDR2 SQIVND (reference sequence). The V and J ends lost 6 bases and 9 bases, in that order; junction bases with no gene match: 11. The CDR3 region is CASRTAGGGLGEQFF. CDR3 bases: TGTGCCAGTAGGACAGCGGGAGGGGGTTTAGGTGAGCAGTTCTTC. The full variable domain, completed using reference TRBV19 and TRBJ2-1, is DGGITQSPKYLFRKEGQNVTLSCEQNLNHDAMYWYRQDPGQGLRLIYYSQIVNDFQKGDIAEGYSVSREKKESFPLTVTSAQKNPTAFYLCASRTAGGGLGEQFFGPGTRLTVL.

The chain links TRBV19 to TRBJ2-1, with 8 bases matching TRBD2. The CDR3 consists of 19 residues. Per germline, CDR1 LNHDA and CDR2 SQIVND (reference sequence). J was trimmed by 1 base and V by 5 bases; bases with no gene match: 16. The CDR3 loop is CASSLGGAGGPFSYNEQFF. The CDR3, as DNA: TGTGCCAGTAGTTTGGGAGGGGCGGGGGGCCCCTTTTCCTACAATGAGCAGTTCTTC.

This rearrangement joins TRBV4-2 to TRBJ1-1; weak D call: TRBD1 (6 bases). V was trimmed by 6 bases and J by 0 bases, leaving 14 bases between them. Germline V lookup: CDR1 LGHNA, CDR2 YNFKEQ. The CDR3 has 15 amino acids. CDR3 in amino acids: CASRGQSSMNTEAFF. CDR3 DNA: TGTGCCAGCAGAGGACAGAGCTCCATGAACACTGAAGCTTTCTTT.

The chain is built from TRBV24-1 and TRBJ2-3; 7 nucleotides match TRBD2. CDR1 and CDR2 (germline): KGHDR, SFDVKD. This CDR3 has 14 residues. V shed 6 bases, J shed 2 bases, and the junction held 4 bases outside the gene matches. Here the CDR3 reads CATSSGALTDTQYF. In DNA form, the CDR3 reads TGTGCCACCAGTAGCGGGGCCCTCACAGATACGCAGTATTTT.

This chain joins TRBV4-2 and TRBJ2-3; 12 bases map to TRBD2. The ends lost 1 base at V and 6 bases at J; junction bases unmatched: 2. Germline loops: CDR1 LGHNA, CDR2 YNFKEQ. The CDR3 consists of 15 residues. The CDR3 protein is CASSQGTSGADTQYF. The CDR3 bases are TGTGCCAGCAGCCAAGGGACTAGCGGGGCTGATACGCAGTATTTT.

Details on this clone: One end of the junction fails to match germline, which may point to a read error. V usage is TRBV7-2 and J usage is TRBJ2-7; D is perhaps TRBD2 (5 bases). The CDR3 length is 12 residues. Germline CDR1 and CDR2: SGHTA and FQGNSA. The CDR3 spells CASSYGSARGSF. The CDR3 DNA is TGTGCCAGCAGCTATGGGAGTGCGCGAGGTTCATTC.

The V gene is TRBV18, the J gene TRBJ2-2, with D possibly being TRBD1 (6 bases). V was cut by 2 bases and J by 0 bases, with 10 bases left in between. The CDR3 consists of 16 residues. Germline CDR1 and CDR2: KGHSH and LQKENI. The CDR3 sequence is CASSPAGASNTGELFF. In DNA form, the CDR3 reads TGTGCCAGCTCACCAGCAGGGGCGTCGAACACCGGGGAGCTGTTTTTT.

The chain recombines TRBV18 with TRBJ1-2; D possibly corresponds to TRBD1 (6 bases). Trimming took 3 bases from V and 2 from J, leaving 10 bases between them. In germline, CDR1 is KGHSH, CDR2 LQKENI. The CDR3 is made up of 14 amino acids. The CDR3 loop is CASSPRTENYGYTF. The CDR3, as DNA: TGTGCCAGCTCACCTCGGACAGAGAACTATGGCTACACCTTC.

This chain uses TRBV24-1 with TRBJ2-1; TRBD1 might be the D (6 bases). Trimming left V 4 bases short and J 6 bases short, with 9 bases between. The CDR3 length is 13 residues. The germline V gene encodes CDR1 KGHDR and CDR2 SFDVKD. The CDR3 DNA reads as TGTGCCACCAGTGAGTTACAGGGCAATGAGCAGTTCTTC. This sequence encodes CATSELQGNEQFF.

The count of this clone is one. The CDR3 spells CASLEAGQGAQAFF. Here the CDR3 DNA reads TGTGCCAGCCTAGAGGCGGGACAGGGGGCGCAGGCTTTCTTT. The chain couples TRBV6-6 to TRBJ1-1; 12 bases agree with TRBD1. V was clipped by 8 bases and J by 11 bases; unmatched bases: 12. In germline, CDR1 is MNHNY, CDR2 SVGAGI (reference sequence). The CDR3 spans 14 residues.

This clone has only a few counts. The chain links TRBV28 to TRBJ2-2; tentatively, D is TRBD1 (6 bases). This CDR3 is built from 17 residues. The germline V gene has CDR1 MDHEN and CDR2 SYDVKM. V was pared by 1 base and J by 4 bases, with 16 bases between. The CDR3 sequence: CASSLLETGQSTGELFF. CDR3 DNA: TGTGCCAGCAGTTTATTGGAAACGGGACAAAGCACCGGGGAGCTGTTTTTT.

This rearrangement joins TRBV25-1 to TRBJ2-3; 7 bases align to TRBD1. The CDR3 runs 14 residues. V was pared by 1 base and J by 3 bases, with 1 base of the junction left unmatched. CDR1 MGHDK and CDR2 SYGVNS come from the germline V gene. The CDR3: CASSEWDSTDTQYF. DNA for the CDR3: TGTGCCAGCAGTGAATGGGACAGTACAGATACGCAGTATTTT.

The chain couples TRBV30 to TRBJ2-5, with 8 bases identical to TRBD1. V shed 1 base and J 5 bases; nucleotides not matched to a gene: 9. This CDR3 region has 15 residues. The germline CDR1 and CDR2 sequences are GTSNPN and SVGIG (reference sequence). The CDR3 region has the DNA TGTGCCTGGAGTGCCTTGGACAGGGTAGGGGAGACCCAGTACTTC. Residues: CAWSALDRVGETQYF.

This chain joins TRBV11-3 and TRBJ2-1; 7 bases match TRBD2. The trim removed 5 bases at V and 3 bases at J, leaving 7 bases unmatched. The CDR3 has 15 amino acids. CDR1 is SGHNT, CDR2 YENEEA, per germline. The DNA for the CDR3 is TGTGCCAGCAGCCGTGCCGGGACTAACTACAATGAGCAGTTCTTC. Protein product: CASSRAGTNYNEQFF.

The V and J genes are TRBV6-4 and TRBJ2-1; 10 bases agree with TRBD2. The junction had 8 bases not matched to a gene; V was cut back by 2 bases and J by 7 bases. From germline, CDR1 is MRHNA and CDR2 SNTAGT. The CDR3 runs to 16 residues. The CDR3 DNA sequence: TGTGCCAGCAGTGACGGAGCGGGAGGGCCCTCAAATGAGCAGTTCTTC. Protein sequence: CASSDGAGGPSNEQFF.

The chain combines TRBV3-1 (or the pseudogene TRBV3-2) with TRBJ1-5; 8 bases are shared with TRBD1. Losses at the gene ends were 6 bases for V and 9 bases for J; bases not matched to a gene: 7. The CDR3 runs 13 residues. Germline V CDR1 and CDR2: LGHDT, YNNKEL (reference sequence). The CDR3 protein is CASSPDRDRPQHF. As DNA, the CDR3 is TGTGCCAGCAGTCCGGACAGGGACCGGCCCCAGCATTTT.

The rearrangement uses TRBV21-1 and TRBJ1-3; TRBD1 is the table's D call and was not checked against the DNA. TRBV21-1 is a listed pseudogene. The CDR3 is 18 amino acids. CDR3 amino acids: CASRNEESWTGSGNTIYF. The CDR3 nucleotides are TGTGCCAGCAGAAACGAAGAGTCCTGGACAGGGTCTGGAAACACCATATATTTT.